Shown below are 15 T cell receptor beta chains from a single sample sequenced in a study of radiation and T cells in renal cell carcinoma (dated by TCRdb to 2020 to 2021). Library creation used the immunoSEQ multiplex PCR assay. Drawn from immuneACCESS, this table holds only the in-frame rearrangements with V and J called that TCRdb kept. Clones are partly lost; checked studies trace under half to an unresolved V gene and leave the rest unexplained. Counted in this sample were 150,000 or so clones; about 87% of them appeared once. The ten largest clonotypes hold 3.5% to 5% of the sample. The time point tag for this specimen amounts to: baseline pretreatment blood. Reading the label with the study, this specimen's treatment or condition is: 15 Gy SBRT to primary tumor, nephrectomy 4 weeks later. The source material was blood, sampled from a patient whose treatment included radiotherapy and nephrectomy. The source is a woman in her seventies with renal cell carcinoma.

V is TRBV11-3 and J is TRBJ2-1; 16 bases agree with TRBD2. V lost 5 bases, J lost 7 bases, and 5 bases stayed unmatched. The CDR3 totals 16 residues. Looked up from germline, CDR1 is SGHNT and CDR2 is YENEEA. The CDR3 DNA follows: TGTGCCAGCAGCGGGACTAGCGGGGGGGCTGGGAATGAGCAGTTCTTC. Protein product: CASSGTSGGAGNEQFF. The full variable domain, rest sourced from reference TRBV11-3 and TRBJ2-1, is EAGVVQSPRYKIIEKKQPVAFWCNPISGHNTLYWYLQNLGQGPELLIRYENEEAVDDSQLPKDRFSAERLKGVDSTLKIQPAELGDSAVYLCASSGTSGGAGNEQFFGPGTRLTVL.

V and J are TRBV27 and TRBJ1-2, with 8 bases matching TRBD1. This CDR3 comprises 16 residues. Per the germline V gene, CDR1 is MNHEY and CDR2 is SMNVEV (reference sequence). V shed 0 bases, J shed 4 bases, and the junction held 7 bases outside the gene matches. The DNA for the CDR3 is TGTGCCAGCAGTTTATCGGGTCCAGGGGGCAGCTATGGCTACACCTTC. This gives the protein CASSLSGPGGSYGYTF.

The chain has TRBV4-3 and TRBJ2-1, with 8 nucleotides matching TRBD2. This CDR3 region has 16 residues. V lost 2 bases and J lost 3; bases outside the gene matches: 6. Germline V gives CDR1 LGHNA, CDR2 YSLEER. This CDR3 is CASSQLLSGGYNEQFF. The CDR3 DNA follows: TGCGCCAGCAGCCAACTCTTAAGCGGGGGCTACAATGAGCAGTTCTTC.

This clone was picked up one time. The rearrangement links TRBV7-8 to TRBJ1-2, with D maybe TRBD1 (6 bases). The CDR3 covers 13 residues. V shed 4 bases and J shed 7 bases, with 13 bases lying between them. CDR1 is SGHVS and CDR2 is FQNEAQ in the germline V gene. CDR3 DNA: TGTGCCAGCAGCTCCACAGGGTCGGCTGGCTACACCTTC. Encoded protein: CASSSTGSAGYTF. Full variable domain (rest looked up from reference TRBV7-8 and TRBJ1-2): GAGVSQSPRYKVAKRGQDVALRCDPISGHVSLFWYQQALGQGPEFLTYFQNEAQLDKSGLPSDRFFAERPEGSVSTLKIQRTQQEDSAVYLCASSSTGSAGYTFGSGTRLTVV.

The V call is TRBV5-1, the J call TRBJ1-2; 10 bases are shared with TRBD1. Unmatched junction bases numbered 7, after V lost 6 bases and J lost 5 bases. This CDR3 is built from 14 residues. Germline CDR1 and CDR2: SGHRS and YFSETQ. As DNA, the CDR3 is TGCGCCAGCACGGGGGACAGGGGAAAATATGGCTACACCTTC. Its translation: CASTGDRGKYGYTF.

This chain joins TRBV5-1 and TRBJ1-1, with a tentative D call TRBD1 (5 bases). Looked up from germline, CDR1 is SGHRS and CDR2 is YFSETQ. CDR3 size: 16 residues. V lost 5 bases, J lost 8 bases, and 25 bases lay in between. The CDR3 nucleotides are TGCGCCAGCAGTTCGCAAGGGGCTCGACGGGGGGACGAAGCTTTCTTT. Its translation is CASSSQGARRGDEAFF. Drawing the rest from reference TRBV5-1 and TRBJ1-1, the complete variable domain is KAGVTQTPRYLIKTRGQQVTLSCSPISGHRSVSWYQQTPGQGLQFLFEYFSETQRNKGNFPGRFSGRQFSNSRSEMNVSTLELGDSALYLCASSSQGARRGDEAFFGQGTRLTVV.

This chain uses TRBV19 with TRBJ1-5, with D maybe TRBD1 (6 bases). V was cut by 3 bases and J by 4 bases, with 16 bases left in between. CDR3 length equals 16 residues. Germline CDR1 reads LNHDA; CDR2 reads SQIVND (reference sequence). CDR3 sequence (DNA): TGTGCCAGTAGTATTCGGGGGGCAGGGTCTAATCAGCCCCAGCATTTT. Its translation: CASSIRGAGSNQPQHF.

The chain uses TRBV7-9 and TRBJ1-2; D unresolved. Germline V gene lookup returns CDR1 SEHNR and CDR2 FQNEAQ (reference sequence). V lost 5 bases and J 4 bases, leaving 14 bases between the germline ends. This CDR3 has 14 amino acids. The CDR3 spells CASSSNSGSYGYTF. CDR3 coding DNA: TGTGCCAGCAGCAGCAACTCTGGGTCCTATGGCTACACCTTC.

The CDR3 loop reads CASTGAGAHTQYF. In DNA, the CDR3 is TGTGCCAGCACCGGGGCGGGGGCACATACGCAGTATTTT. V usage is TRBV6-5 and J usage is TRBJ2-3; maybe TRBD2 (7 bases). The length of the CDR3 is 13 residues. Per the germline V gene, CDR1 is MNHEY and CDR2 is SVGAGI. V was pared by 7 bases and J by 7 bases, with 15 bases between.

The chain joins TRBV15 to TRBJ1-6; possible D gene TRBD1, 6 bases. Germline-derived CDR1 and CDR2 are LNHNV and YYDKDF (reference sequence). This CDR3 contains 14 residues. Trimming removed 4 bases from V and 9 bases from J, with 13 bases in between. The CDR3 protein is CATSIGGGASPLHF. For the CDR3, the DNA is TGTGCCACCAGCATCGGTGGGGGGGCTTCACCCCTCCACTTT.

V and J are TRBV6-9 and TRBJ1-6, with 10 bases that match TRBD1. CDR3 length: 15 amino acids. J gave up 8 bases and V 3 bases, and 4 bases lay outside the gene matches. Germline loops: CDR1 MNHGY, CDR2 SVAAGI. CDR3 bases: TGTGCCAGCAGTTACGGGGGGACAGGGGATTCACCCCTCCACTTT. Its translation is CASSYGGTGDSPLHF.

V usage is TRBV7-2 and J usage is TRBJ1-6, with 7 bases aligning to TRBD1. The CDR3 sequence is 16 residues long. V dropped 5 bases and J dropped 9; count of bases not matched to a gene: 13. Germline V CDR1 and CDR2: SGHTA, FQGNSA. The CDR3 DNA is TGTGCCAGCAGCCCTCAAGGGGGCAATGTAGCTTCACCCCTCCACTTT. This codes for CASSPQGGNVASPLHF. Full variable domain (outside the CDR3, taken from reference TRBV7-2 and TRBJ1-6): GAGVSQSPSNKVTEKGKDVELRCDPISGHTALYWYRQSLGQGLEFLIYFQGNSAPDKSGLPSDRFSAERTGGSVSTLTIQRTQQEDSAVYLCASSPQGGNVASPLHFGNGTRLTVT.

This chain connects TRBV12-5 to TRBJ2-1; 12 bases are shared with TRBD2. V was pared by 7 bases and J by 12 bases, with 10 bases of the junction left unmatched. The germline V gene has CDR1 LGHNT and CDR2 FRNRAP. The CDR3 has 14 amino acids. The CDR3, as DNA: TGTGCTAGTGCCCCCGGGGGACTAGCGGGTGGGCAGTTCTTC. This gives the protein CASAPGGLAGGQFF. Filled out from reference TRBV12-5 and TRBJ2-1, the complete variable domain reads DARVTQTPRHKVTEMGQEVTMRCQPILGHNTVFWYRQTMMQGLELLAYFRNRAPLDDSGMPKDRFSAEMPDATLATLKIQPSEPRDSAVYFCASAPGGLAGGQFFGPGTRLTVL.

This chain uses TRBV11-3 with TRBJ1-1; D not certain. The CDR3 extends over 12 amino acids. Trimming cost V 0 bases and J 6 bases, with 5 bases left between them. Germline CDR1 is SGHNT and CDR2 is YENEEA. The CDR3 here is CASSLDSSEAFF. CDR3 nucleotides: TGTGCCAGCAGCTTAGATTCGTCTGAAGCTTTCTTT.

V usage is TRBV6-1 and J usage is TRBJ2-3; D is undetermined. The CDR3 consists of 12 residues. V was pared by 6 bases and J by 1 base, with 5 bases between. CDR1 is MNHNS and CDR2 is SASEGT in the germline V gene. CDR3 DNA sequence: TGTGCCAGCAGCCGGGGCACAGATACGCAGTATTTT. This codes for CASSRGTDTQYF.